Sequencing of this T cell receptor (beta chain) was carried out in a study of immune reconstitution after stem cell transplant in scleroderma (dated by TCRdb to 2016 to 2017). From a lookup of the germline V gene, CDR1 and CDR2 are MNHEY and SVGEGT. The CDR3 sequence holds 15 residues, the cysteine and phenylalanine included. Here the CDR3 DNA is all that survives: 45 bases in frame from base 1. V is trimmed back by 5 bases and J by 5 bases, and the junction contains 9 bases that no gene match accounts for. The method was RT-PCR. The sequencer listed for this sample is Illumina MiSeq. Clones were called with MiXCR by TCRdb after fastp trimmed the public reads at Q25, and only in-frame beta chains were retained. For every CDR3 protein sequence, its rows merge into one entry that carries the most common genes and DNA. The sample profile shows over a thousand distinct CDR3 sequences; about a sixth of them were found once. The ten largest clones capture approximately 55% of the sample.

Taking its sample share into account, this clonotype is medium-sized (0.01 to 0.1%). Its antigen is not yet known. The record has no base qualities; no much larger clone is one base away. The specimen was taken before or after autologous hematopoietic stem cell transplantation (not recorded which). The chain was built from TRBV6-2 or TRBV6-3 and TRBJ2-1, with TRBD2 matching 7 junction bases. This sequence was found in a female donor with systemic sclerosis. CDR3 protein: CASSRRGSRNNEQFF. Read as DNA, the sequence is TGTGCCAGCAGTAGGCGCGGGAGTCGGAACAATGAGCAGTTCTTC.